This TCR beta chain originates from a study of T cell repertoires in cytomegalovirus infection. Study-level points and caveats: Cumulated frequencies of public TCR beta families served to identify carriers of CMV plus the relevant HLA. Predominance within the ex vivo response was attributable to HLA-C-restricted CMV-specific TCR beta clonotypes.

TCRdb ran MiXCR on the reads and lists one entry per CDR3 protein. The data contain roughly 760,000 distinct CDR3 sequences, about 40% of them singletons. In regard to this clonotype: Its cognate antigen is unknown.

Per the germline V gene, CDR1 is SGHTA and CDR2 is FQGNSA. The ends lost 3 bases at V and 4 bases at J; junction bases unmatched: 7. The CDR3 is made up of 16 amino acids. This TCR derives from a human donor in good health (CMV status not recorded). Some clones in this sample may be carry-over from other donors' samples. This rearrangement joins TRBV7-2 to TRBJ1-2, with TRBD1 matching 11 bases. Material: PBMCs. In DNA, the CDR3 is TGTGCCAGCAGCTTTCCCTGGACAGGGGGCTTCTATGGCTACACCTTC. Its protein product is CASSFPWTGGFYGYTF. The full variable domain, rest sourced from reference TRBV7-2 and TRBJ1-2, is GAGVSQSPSNKVTEKGKDVELRCDPISGHTALYWYRQSLGQGLEFLIYFQGNSAPDKSGLPSDRFSAERTGGSVSTLTIQRTQQEDSAVYLCASSFPWTGGFYGYTFGSGTRLTVV.